This T cell receptor beta chain was obtained from a study of OX40 agonist ivuxolimab in advanced cancers. Method: immunoSEQ multiplex PCR; TCRdb's copy keeps in-frame clones and lacks some. The sample includes 110,000 or so clones, about 91% seen only once; the top ten take 0.66%. The germline V and J ends were trimmed by 5 bases and 5 bases, with 12 bases remaining between them. Germline values: CDR1 WNHNN, CDR2 SYGVQD (reference sequence). The CDR3 length is 13 residues. Notes on the study in general: On average, CD8+ T cells had more expanded clones than CD4+. Clonal expansion among partial responders at 0.1-3.0 mg/kg ranked near the lowest.

As regards this clone: What it binds is unknown.

V usage is TRBV10-1 and J usage is TRBJ2-5; D is unclear. The sample consisted of CD4+ or CD8+ T cells sorted from blood, taken in a trial of the OX40 agonist ivuxolimab. This clonotype originated in an adult with an advanced solid tumor such as melanoma, head and neck, liver or kidney cancer. CDR3 region: CASSPDLGETQYF. The DNA of the CDR3 is TGCGCCAGCAGTCCCGACCTGGGGGAGACCCAGTACTTC.